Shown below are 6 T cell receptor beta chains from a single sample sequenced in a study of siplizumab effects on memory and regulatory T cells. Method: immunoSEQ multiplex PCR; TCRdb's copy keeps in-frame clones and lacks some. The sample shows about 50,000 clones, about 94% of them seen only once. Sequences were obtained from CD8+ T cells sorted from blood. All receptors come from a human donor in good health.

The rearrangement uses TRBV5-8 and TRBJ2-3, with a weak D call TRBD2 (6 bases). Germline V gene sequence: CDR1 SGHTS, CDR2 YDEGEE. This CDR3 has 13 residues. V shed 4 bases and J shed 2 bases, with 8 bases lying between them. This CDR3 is CASSRRDTDTQYF. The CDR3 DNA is TGTGCCAGCAGCAGGAGGGACACAGATACGCAGTATTTT.

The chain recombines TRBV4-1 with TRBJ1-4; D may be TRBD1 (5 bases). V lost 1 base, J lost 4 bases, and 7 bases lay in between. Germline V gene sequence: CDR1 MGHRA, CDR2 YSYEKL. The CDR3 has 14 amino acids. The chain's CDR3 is CASSQVGGNEKLFF. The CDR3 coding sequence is TGCGCCAGCAGCCAAGTTGGGGGTAATGAAAAACTGTTTTTT.

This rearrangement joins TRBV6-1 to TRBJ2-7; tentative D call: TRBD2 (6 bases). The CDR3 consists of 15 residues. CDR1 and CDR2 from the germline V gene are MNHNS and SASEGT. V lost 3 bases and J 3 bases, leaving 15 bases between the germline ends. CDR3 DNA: TGTGCCAGCAGTGAGTGGGGGGACCCAGGCTACGAGCAGTACTTC. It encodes CASSEWGDPGYEQYF.

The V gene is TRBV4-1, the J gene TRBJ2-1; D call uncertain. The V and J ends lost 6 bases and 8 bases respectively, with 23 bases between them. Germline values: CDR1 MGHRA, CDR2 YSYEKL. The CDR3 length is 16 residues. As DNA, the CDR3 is TGCGCCAGCAGTCCGCCCTCGTACGTGGGATCGGATGAGCAGTTCTTC. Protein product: CASSPPSYVGSDEQFF.

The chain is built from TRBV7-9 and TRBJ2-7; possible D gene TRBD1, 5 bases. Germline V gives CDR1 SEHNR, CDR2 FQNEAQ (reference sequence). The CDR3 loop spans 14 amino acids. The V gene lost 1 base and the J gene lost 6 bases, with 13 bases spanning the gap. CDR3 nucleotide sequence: TGTGCCAGCAGCTTAGTGGTCTCAGGGCGCGAGCAGTACTTC. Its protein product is CASSLVVSGREQYF. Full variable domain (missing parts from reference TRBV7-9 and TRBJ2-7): DTGVSQNPRHKITKRGQNVTFRCDPISEHNRLYWYRQTLGQGPEFLTYFQNEAQLEKSRLLSDRFSAERPKGSFSTLEIQRTEQGDSAMYLCASSLVVSGREQYFGPGTRLTVT.

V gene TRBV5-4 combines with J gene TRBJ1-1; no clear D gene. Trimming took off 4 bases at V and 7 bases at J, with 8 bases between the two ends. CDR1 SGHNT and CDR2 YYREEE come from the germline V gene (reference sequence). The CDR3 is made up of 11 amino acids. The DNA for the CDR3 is TGTGCCAGCAGCCCCGGGGATGAAGCTTTCTTT. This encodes CASSPGDEAFF.